This T cell receptor beta chain is drawn from a study of blood T cell repertoires in COVID-19. Overall study context: The United States, Italy and Spain provided the acute and convalescent COVID-19 samples. PBMCs, B-cell-depleted T cells, or T cells were the source of the cDNA or gDNA that made up the material.

The CDR3 length is 16 residues. V was trimmed by 0 bases and J by 0 bases, leaving 10 bases between them. In the study's own analysis: Quantification of nucleated cells was approximated via reference gene primer amplification. The assay was immunoSEQ multiplex PCR, and TCRdb's table has in-frame clones only and misses some. V and J calls and clone size follow that table, whereas D and trimming were derived from the DNA. This table has about 310,000 clones, nearly 90% appearing once. Seattle cases were enrolled at active infection and followed longitudinally. The chain couples TRBV5-3 to TRBJ2-4; D is uncertain. TRBV5-3 is an ORF; its function is uncertain. Sequencing was carried out using peripheral blood. The sequence derives from a woman aged 40 to 49 with COVID-19, enrolled during active disease. The CDR3 loop reads CARSLGRILAKNIQYF. The CDR3 nucleotides are TGTGCCAGAAGCTTGGGCAGGATTCTAGCCAAAAACATTCAGTACTTC.